What follows are 28 T cell receptor beta chains derived from one specimen sequenced in a study of T-cell memory formation after mild COVID-19. Each CDR3 protein gets one entry after TCRdb re-called the 5' RACE reads with MiXCR. The data show some 82,000 distinct CDR3 sequences, about 13% seen once. The sequencing sample was made of PBMCs or a T cell subset sorted from them (not recorded which). The receptors shown here come from a man aged 18 to 35 who had mild COVID-19 (a few samples of this study predate the infection). Cell type and time point are not known.

This clonotype showed up just a few times. The rearrangement links TRBV4-1 to TRBJ2-7, with TRBD1 as a possible D gene (6 bases). This CDR3 is 15 amino acids long. V was shortened by 0 bases and J by 3 bases, with 12 bases between the two germline ends. CDR1 and CDR2 from the germline V gene are MGHRA and YSYEKL. CDR3 DNA sequence: TGCGCCAGCAGCCAAGATCCTGGGGGCCACTACGAGCAGTACGTC. Amino acid sequence: CASSQDPGGHYEQYV.

This clonotype was observed a handful of times. The chain has TRBV7-6 and TRBJ2-2; D is possibly TRBD2 (5 bases). Germline V gene sequence: CDR1 SGHVS, CDR2 FNYEAQ. CDR3 size: 13 residues. V lost 6 bases to trimming and J lost 7 bases, with 12 bases between them. The CDR3 spells CASSVLGVGELFF. The CDR3 DNA is TGTGCCAGCAGTGTCCTCGGGGTCGGGGAGCTGTTTTTT. The full variable domain, its missing parts supplied by reference TRBV7-6 and TRBJ2-2, is GAGVSQSPRYKVTKRGQDVALRCDPISGHVSLYWYRQALGQGPEFLTYFNYEAQQDKSGLPNDRFSAERPEGSISTLTIQRTEQRDSAMYRCASSVLGVGELFFGEGSRLTVL.

This clonotype has a count of ten or more. The chain uses TRBV4-1 and TRBJ2-1, with a weak D call TRBD2 (6 bases). Germline V gene sequence: CDR1 MGHRA, CDR2 YSYEKL. The CDR3 contains 13 residues. The V end was cut by 1 base, the J end by 10 bases, with 11 bases between. As DNA, the CDR3 is TGCGCCAGCAGCCAAGCCCCCGGGGGAGAGCAGTTCTTC. It encodes CASSQAPGGEQFF.

This clonotype turned up a few times. The V gene is TRBV7-9, the J gene TRBJ2-1; 11 nucleotides match TRBD2. The CDR3 length is 15 residues. V lost 8 bases to trimming and J lost 8 bases; unmatched junction nucleotides: 11. Germline V CDR1 and CDR2: SEHNR, FQNEAQ (reference sequence). The CDR3 reads CASLPLAGGLDEQFF. CDR3 nucleotide sequence: TGTGCCAGCCTCCCCCTAGCGGGGGGATTGGATGAGCAGTTCTTC.

This clonotype showed up just a few times. The rearrangement links TRBV11-2 to TRBJ2-7; D may be TRBD2 (5 bases). Deletions cut 2 bases from V and 4 bases from J, with 15 bases between. The CDR3 is 15 amino acids. Germline CDR1 and CDR2: SGHAT and FQNNGV. CDR3 residues: CASSLTPGGGYEQYF. The CDR3 DNA reads as TGTGCCAGCAGCTTAACCCCTGGCGGAGGTTACGAGCAGTACTTC. Supplemented by reference TRBV11-2 and TRBJ2-7, the full variable domain reads EAGVAQSPRYKIIEKRQSVAFWCNPISGHATLYWYQQILGQGPKLLIQFQNNGVVDDSQLPKDRFSAERLKGVDSTLKIQPAKLEDSAVYLCASSLTPGGGYEQYFGPGTRLTVT.

This clonotype was counted a few times. The chain employs TRBV27 and TRBJ1-1, with D unclear. Per germline, CDR1 MNHEY and CDR2 SMNVEV (reference sequence). The V gene lost 5 bases and the J gene lost 8 bases, with 12 bases spanning the gap. The CDR3 contains 12 residues. The CDR3 region has the DNA TGTGCCAGCAGTAGCGGCCCGGCCGAAGCTTTCTTT. It encodes CASSSGPAEAFF.

This clonotype was seen a handful of times. The gene calls are TRBV7-9 and TRBJ1-1, with a weak D call TRBD1 (6 bases). V shed 5 bases and J shed 4 bases, with 17 bases lying between them. CDR3 size: 15 residues. CDR1 is SEHNR and CDR2 is FQNEAQ in the germline V gene (reference sequence). CDR3 DNA sequence: TGTGCCAGCAGCACCCCAGGGGTGGGGGGCACTGAAGCTTTCTTT. Translating gives CASSTPGVGGTEAFF.

This chain uses TRBV4-1 with TRBJ2-5; D unresolved. Germline CDR1 MGHRA, CDR2 YSYEKL. Trimming took 0 bases from V and 1 from J, leaving 9 bases between them. There are 15 residues in the CDR3. The CDR3 loop is CASSQDLASQETQYF. In DNA form, the CDR3 reads TGCGCCAGCAGCCAAGATTTGGCCTCCCAAGAGACCCAGTACTTC.

The chain couples TRBV12-3 or TRBV12-4 to TRBJ2-4; TRBD1 agrees at 7 bases. J lost 0 bases, V lost 4 bases, and 3 bases had no gene match. The CDR3 is 15 residues long. The CDR3 nucleotides are TGTGCCAGCAGTTCGGGACAGCTAGCCAAAAACATTCAGTACTTC. Its protein product is CASSSGQLAKNIQYF.

Many counts were recorded for this clonotype. The rearrangement links TRBV6-5 to TRBJ2-3; D uncertain. Germline assignment: CDR1 MNHEY and CDR2 SVGAGI. Trimming left V 5 bases short and J 6 bases short, with 12 bases between. The CDR3 is made up of 13 amino acids. CDR3 sequence: CASSHIRQDTQYF. CDR3 in DNA: TGTGCCAGCAGTCACATACGGCAGGATACGCAGTATTTT.

Regarding this clonotype: The junction departs from the called germline gene at one end, perhaps through a read error. This chain uses TRBV20-1 with TRBJ2-1; 9 bases fit TRBD2. This CDR3 comprises 13 residues. Germline lookup yields CDR1 DFQATT and CDR2 SNEGSKA (reference sequence). The CDR3: CSARLAGYNDQFF. The CDR3 DNA is TGCAGTGCTCGCCTAGCGGGGTACAATGACCAGTTCTTC.

This chain joins TRBV2 and TRBJ2-7, with TRBD2 as a possible D gene (6 bases). The CDR3 covers 13 residues. Per the germline V gene, CDR1 is SNHLY and CDR2 is FYNNEI. The germline V and J ends were trimmed by 10 bases and 0 bases, with 13 bases remaining between them. The CDR3 DNA reads TGTGCCATAAGGAGGGTTTCCTCCTACGAGCAGTACGTC. Translating gives CAIRRVSSYEQYV.

The sample holds a few counts of this clonotype. The CDR3 coding sequence is TGCAGCGTCGACAGTGCGAACACCGGGGAGCTGTTTTTT. It translates to CSVDSANTGELFF. This chain joins TRBV29-1 and TRBJ2-2, with a possible D match to TRBD1 (5 bases). The CDR3 totals 13 residues. The V end was cut by 6 bases, the J end by 0 bases, with 8 bases between. Germline loops: CDR1 SQVTM, CDR2 ANQGSEA.

This clonotype was counted a single time. The gene calls are TRBV7-8 and TRBJ2-1, with D perhaps given as TRBD1 or TRBD2 (6 bases each). V was shortened by 6 bases and J by 5 bases, with 14 bases between the two germline ends. This CDR3 contains 14 residues. The germline CDR1 and CDR2 sequences are SGHVS and FQNEAQ. CDR3 in amino acids: CASSIGGPDNEQFF. The CDR3 nucleotides are TGTGCCAGCAGTATAGGGGGGCCGGACAATGAGCAGTTCTTC.

The chain employs TRBV27 and TRBJ2-7, with TRBD2 matching over 12 bases. V lost 5 bases and J lost 3; bases outside the gene matches: 5. The length of the CDR3 is 15 residues. Germline lookup yields CDR1 MNHEY and CDR2 SMNVEV (reference sequence). The CDR3 reads CASSPGTSGFYEQYV. DNA for the CDR3: TGTGCCAGCAGTCCCGGGACTAGCGGGTTCTACGAGCAGTACGTC.

The table lists this clonotype with many counts. This chain links TRBV12-3 or TRBV12-4 with TRBJ2-2; possibly TRBD1 for D (5 bases). Trimming left V 3 bases short and J 1 base short, with 18 bases between. This CDR3 has 18 amino acids. CDR3 coding DNA: TGTGCCAGCAGTTTGGGGCAGACCTTCCACCAGAACACCGGGGAGCTGTTTTTT. Its translation is CASSLGQTFHQNTGELFF.

This clonotype has only a few counts. The chain couples TRBV7-9 to TRBJ2-7; no clear D gene. V lost 6 bases and J 1 base, leaving 7 bases between the germline ends. CDR1 SEHNR and CDR2 FQNEAQ come from the germline V gene (reference sequence). The CDR3 loop spans 12 amino acids. CDR3 region: CASSRRSYEQYF. The CDR3 DNA sequence: TGTGCCAGCAGTCGGCGGTCCTACGAGCAGTACTTC.

A few counts support this clonotype. This rearrangement joins TRBV7-3 to TRBJ2-2; D ambiguous. Trimming removed 3 bases from V and 8 bases from J, with 7 bases in between. The CDR3 covers 12 residues. Germline CDR1 reads SGHTA; CDR2 reads FQGTGA. This CDR3 reads CASSLIGGELFF. DNA for the CDR3: TGTGCCAGCAGCTTGATAGGGGGGGAGCTGTTTTTT. Variable domain in full (rest from reference TRBV7-3 and TRBJ2-2): GAGVSQTPSNKVTEKGKYVELRCDPISGHTALYWYRQSLGQGPEFLIYFQGTGAADDSGLPNDRFFAVRPEGSVSTLKIQRTERGDSAVYLCASSLIGGELFFGEGSRLTVL.

On this clonotype itself: Because the CDR3's place on the DNA is in doubt, the DNA is left out and the CDR3 is given as listed by TCRdb. The chain recombines TRBV27 with TRBJ2-2. CDR1 and CDR2 (germline): MNHEY, SMNVEV (reference sequence). Including both end residues, the CDR3 is 15 amino acids long. CDR3 loop: CASSFGSGNTGELSF.

This clonotype has only a few counts. The chain has TRBV7-9 and TRBJ1-5, with D tentatively TRBD1 (6 bases). CDR1 and CDR2 from the germline V gene are SEHNR and FQNEAQ (reference sequence). The CDR3 has 14 amino acids. The germline V and J ends were trimmed by 5 bases and 7 bases, with 15 bases remaining between them. CDR3 DNA: TGTGCCAGCAGCCACACCGGGGGCGGCCAGCCCCAGCATTTT. Protein product: CASSHTGGGQPQHF.

Only a few counts were recorded for this clonotype. The chain uses TRBV10-1 and TRBJ2-7; a possible D gene is TRBD1 (5 bases). From germline, CDR1 is WNHNN and CDR2 SYGVQD (reference sequence). Trimming shortened V by 2 bases and J by 0 bases, and 11 bases separated the two germline ends. CDR3 length: 15 amino acids. The CDR3: CASSERGKSSYEQYV. The CDR3 region has the DNA TGCGCCAGCAGTGAGAGGGGTAAGAGCTCCTACGAGCAGTACGTC.

The gene calls are TRBV24-1 and TRBJ2-3; 7 bases are shared with TRBD1. The CDR3 is 19 residues long. The V segment lost 3 bases and the J segment 2 bases; nucleotides outside the gene matches: 16. The germline CDR1 and CDR2 sequences are KGHDR and SFDVKD. The CDR3 coding sequence is TGTGCCACCAGTGATCGACGGTGGCAGGGGACAGCGCTCACAGATACGCAGTATTTT. Translating gives CATSDRRWQGTALTDTQYF.

The chain uses TRBV5-1 and TRBJ1-1, with 9 bases matching TRBD1. The CDR3 runs to 17 residues. Germline V lookup: CDR1 SGHRS, CDR2 YFSETQ. Losses at the gene ends were 4 bases for V and 1 base for J; bases not matched to a gene: 11. CDR3 loop: CASSPLVPGQGNTEAFF. The CDR3 DNA is TGCGCCAGCAGCCCCCTCGTCCCGGGACAGGGGAACACTGAAGCTTTCTTT. Together with reference TRBV5-1 and TRBJ1-1, the CDR3 gives the full variable domain: KAGVTQTPRYLIKTRGQQVTLSCSPISGHRSVSWYQQTPGQGLQFLFEYFSETQRNKGNFPGRFSGRQFSNSRSEMNVSTLELGDSALYLCASSPLVPGQGNTEAFFGQGTRLTVV.

The sample holds a few counts of this clonotype. The chain couples TRBV5-1 to TRBJ2-1, with D possibly being TRBD1 or TRBD2 (6 bases each). The CDR3 extends over 14 amino acids. Germline lookup yields CDR1 SGHRS and CDR2 YFSETQ. The ends were cut back, 4 bases at V and 15 bases at J, with 23 bases in the middle. The CDR3 loop reads CASSGAGTSGRLFF. The CDR3 nucleotides are TGCGCCAGCAGCGGCGCCGGGACATCGGGGAGGCTGTTCTTC.

This clonotype was seen just once. V gene TRBV6-2 or TRBV6-3 combines with J gene TRBJ1-5, with D maybe TRBD1 (6 bases). CDR1 MNHEY and CDR2 SVGEGT come from the germline V gene. The CDR3 sequence is 15 residues long. V dropped 3 bases and J dropped 5 bases, with 14 bases sitting between them. This CDR3 is CASSYLYRVDQPQHF. CDR3 bases: TGTGCCAGCAGTTATTTGTACAGGGTTGATCAGCCCCAGCATTTT.

The V gene is TRBV7-9, the J gene TRBJ1-6; D call uncertain. Per germline, CDR1 SEHNR and CDR2 FQNEAQ (reference sequence). Trimming removed 8 bases at V and 0 bases at J, with 8 bases between. This CDR3 contains 14 residues. The CDR3 DNA reads as TGTGCCAGCGCACGGAGCTCCTATAATTCACCCCTCCACTTT. This gives the protein CASARSSYNSPLHF.

A few counts support this clonotype. The V gene is TRBV3-1, the J gene TRBJ2-3; TRBD2 agrees at 8 bases. After removal of 1 base from V and 4 bases from J, the junction contained 1 base not matched to a gene. Germline assignment: CDR1 LGHDT and CDR2 YNNKEL (reference sequence). The CDR3 extends over 14 amino acids. CDR3 nucleotide sequence: TGTGCCAGCAGCCAAGGGCGGGGGGCAGATACGCAGTATTTT. This sequence encodes CASSQGRGADTQYF.

The chain couples TRBV6-2 or TRBV6-3 to TRBJ2-1, with D maybe TRBD1 (5 bases). The germline V gene has CDR1 MNHEY and CDR2 SVGEGT. V was clipped by 2 bases and J by 2 bases, with 13 bases between them. The CDR3 spans 16 residues. The CDR3 is CASSYVRAATYNEQFF. CDR3 bases: TGTGCCAGCAGTTACGTCAGGGCAGCAACCTACAATGAGCAGTTCTTC.